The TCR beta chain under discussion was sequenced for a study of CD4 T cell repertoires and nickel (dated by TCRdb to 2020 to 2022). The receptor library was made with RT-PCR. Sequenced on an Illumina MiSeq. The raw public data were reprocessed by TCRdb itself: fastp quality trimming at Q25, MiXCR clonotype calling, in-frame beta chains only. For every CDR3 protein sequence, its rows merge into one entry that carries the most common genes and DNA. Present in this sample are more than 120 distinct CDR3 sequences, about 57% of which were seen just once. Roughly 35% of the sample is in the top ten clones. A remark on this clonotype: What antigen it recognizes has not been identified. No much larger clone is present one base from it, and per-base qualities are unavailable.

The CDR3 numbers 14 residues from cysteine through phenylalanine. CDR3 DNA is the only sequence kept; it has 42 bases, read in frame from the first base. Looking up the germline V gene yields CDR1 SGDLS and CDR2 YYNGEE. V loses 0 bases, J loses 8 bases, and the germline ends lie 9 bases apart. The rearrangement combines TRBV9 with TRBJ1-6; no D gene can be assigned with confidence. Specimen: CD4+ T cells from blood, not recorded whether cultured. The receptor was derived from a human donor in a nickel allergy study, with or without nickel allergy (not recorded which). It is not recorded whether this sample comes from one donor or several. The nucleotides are TGTGCCAGCAGCGTAGCTTCGGGTCATTCACCCCTCCACTTT. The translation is CASSVASGHSPLHF.